This record concerns one TCR beta chain sequence. Germline CDR1 MNHEY, CDR2 SMNVEV (reference sequence). The CDR3 runs to 16 residues. V gave up 3 bases and J gave up 0 bases, with 12 bases separating them. This sample is drawn from a study of control samples from healthy donors and cancer patients. The protocol was immunoSEQ multiplex PCR, while the TCRdb copy is restricted to in-frame clones and leaves out a portion. The sample lists some 120,000 clones, around nine tenths occurring once. J is TRBJ2-1 and V is TRBV27; D gene uncertain. The sequencing sample was made of blood. The sequence was obtained from a man in his forties in good health. The CDR3 region is CASSFSTLSSYNEQFF. The CDR3 DNA is TGTGCCAGCAGTTTCTCTACACTGAGCTCCTACAATGAGCAGTTCTTC.